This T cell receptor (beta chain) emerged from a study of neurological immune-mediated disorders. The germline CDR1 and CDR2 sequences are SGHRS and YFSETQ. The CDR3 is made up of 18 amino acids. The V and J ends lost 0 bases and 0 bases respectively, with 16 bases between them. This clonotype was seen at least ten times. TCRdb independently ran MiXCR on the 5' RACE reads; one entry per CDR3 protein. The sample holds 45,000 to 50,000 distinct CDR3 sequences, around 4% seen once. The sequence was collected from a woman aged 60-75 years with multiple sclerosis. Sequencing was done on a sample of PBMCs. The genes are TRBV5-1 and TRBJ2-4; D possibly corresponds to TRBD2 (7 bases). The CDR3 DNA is TGCGCCAGCAGCTTGGTGGCGGGGGCCCCTATAGCCAAAAACATTCAGTACTTC. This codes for CASSLVAGAPIAKNIQYF.